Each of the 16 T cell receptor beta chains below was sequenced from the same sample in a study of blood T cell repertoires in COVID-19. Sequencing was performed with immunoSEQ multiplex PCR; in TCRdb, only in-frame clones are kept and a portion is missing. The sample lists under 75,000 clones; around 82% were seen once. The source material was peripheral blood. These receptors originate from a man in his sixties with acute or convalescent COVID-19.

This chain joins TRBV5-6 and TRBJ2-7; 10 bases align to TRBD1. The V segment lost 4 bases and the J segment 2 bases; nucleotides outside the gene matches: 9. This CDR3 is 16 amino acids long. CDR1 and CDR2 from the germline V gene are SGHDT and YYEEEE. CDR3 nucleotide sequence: TGTGCCAGCAGCCCGGGACAGGGGACGCGCCCCTACGAGCAGTACTTC. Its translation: CASSPGQGTRPYEQYF.

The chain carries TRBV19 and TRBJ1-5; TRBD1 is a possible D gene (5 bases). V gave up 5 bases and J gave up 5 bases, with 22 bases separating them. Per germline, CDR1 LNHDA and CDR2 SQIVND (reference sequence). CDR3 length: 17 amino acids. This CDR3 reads CASSYKIGGIGYQPQHF. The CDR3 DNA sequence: TGTGCCAGTAGTTACAAAATCGGGGGGATAGGATATCAGCCCCAGCATTTT.

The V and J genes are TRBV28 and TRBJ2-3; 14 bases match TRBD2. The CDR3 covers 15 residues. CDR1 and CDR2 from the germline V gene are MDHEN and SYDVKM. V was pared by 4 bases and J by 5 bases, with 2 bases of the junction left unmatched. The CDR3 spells CASSWTSGGKDTQYF. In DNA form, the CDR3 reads TGTGCCAGCAGTTGGACTAGCGGGGGGAAAGATACGCAGTATTTT.

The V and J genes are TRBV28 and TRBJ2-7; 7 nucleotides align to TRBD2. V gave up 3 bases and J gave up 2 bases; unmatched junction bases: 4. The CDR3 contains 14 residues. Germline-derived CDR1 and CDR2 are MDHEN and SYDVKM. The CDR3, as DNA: TGTGCCAGCAGTTTTGGTGGGGGGGCCTACGAGCAGTACTTC. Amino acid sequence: CASSFGGGAYEQYF. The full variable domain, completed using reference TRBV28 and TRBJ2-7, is DVKVTQSSRYLVKRTGEKVFLECVQDMDHENMFWYRQDPGLGLRLIYFSYDVKMKEKGDIPEGYSVSREKKERFSLILESASTNQTSMYLCASSFGGGAYEQYFGPGTRLTVT.

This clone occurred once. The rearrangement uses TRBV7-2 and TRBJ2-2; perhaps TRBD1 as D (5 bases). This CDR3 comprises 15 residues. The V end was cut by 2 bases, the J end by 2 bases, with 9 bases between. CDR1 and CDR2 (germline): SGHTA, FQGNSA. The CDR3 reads CASSLSGRNTGELFF. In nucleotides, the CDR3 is TGTGCCAGCAGCTTATCAGGGCGAAACACCGGGGAGCTGTTTTTT.

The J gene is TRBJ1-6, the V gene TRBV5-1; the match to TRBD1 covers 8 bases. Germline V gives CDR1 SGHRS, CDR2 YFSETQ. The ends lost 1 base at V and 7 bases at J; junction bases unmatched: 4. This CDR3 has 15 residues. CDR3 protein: CASSLSQGANSPLHF. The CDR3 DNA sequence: TGCGCCAGCAGCTTGTCTCAGGGGGCGAATTCACCCCTCCACTTT.

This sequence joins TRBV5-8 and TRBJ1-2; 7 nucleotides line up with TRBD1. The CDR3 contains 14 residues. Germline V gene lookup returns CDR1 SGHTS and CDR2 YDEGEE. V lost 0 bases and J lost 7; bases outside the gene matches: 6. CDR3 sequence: CASSLADRVSGYTF. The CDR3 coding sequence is TGTGCCAGCAGCTTGGCCGACAGGGTCTCTGGCTACACCTTC. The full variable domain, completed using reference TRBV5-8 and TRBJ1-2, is EAGVTQSPTHLIKTRGQQATLRCSPISGHTSVYWYQQALGLGLQFLLWYDEGEERNRGNFPPRFSGRQFPNYSSELNVNALELEDSALYLCASSLADRVSGYTFGSGTRLTVV.

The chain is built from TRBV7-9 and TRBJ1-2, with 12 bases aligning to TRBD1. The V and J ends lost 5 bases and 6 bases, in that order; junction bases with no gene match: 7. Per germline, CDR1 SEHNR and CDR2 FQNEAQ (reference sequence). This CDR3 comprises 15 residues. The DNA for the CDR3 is TGTGCCAGCAGCCGCGCCGGGACAGGGGGCAATGGCTACACCTTC. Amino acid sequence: CASSRAGTGGNGYTF.

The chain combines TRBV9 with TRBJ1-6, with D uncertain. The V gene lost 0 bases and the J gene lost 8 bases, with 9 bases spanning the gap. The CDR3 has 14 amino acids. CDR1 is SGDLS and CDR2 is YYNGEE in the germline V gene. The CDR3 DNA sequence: TGTGCCAGCAGCGTAGGGCAGGCCGATTCACCCCTCCACTTT. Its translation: CASSVGQADSPLHF.

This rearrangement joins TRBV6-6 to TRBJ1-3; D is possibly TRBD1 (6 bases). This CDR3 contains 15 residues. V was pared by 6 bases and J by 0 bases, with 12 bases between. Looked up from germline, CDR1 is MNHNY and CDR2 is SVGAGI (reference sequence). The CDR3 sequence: CASRKDSNSGNTIYF. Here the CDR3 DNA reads TGTGCCAGCAGAAAGGACAGTAACTCTGGAAACACCATATATTTT.

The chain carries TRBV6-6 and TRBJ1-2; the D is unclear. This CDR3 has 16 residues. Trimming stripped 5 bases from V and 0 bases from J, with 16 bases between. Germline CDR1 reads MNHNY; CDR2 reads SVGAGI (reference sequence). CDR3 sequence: CASSHYDAVSNYGYTF. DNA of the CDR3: TGTGCCAGCAGTCATTATGATGCGGTGTCTAACTATGGCTACACCTTC.

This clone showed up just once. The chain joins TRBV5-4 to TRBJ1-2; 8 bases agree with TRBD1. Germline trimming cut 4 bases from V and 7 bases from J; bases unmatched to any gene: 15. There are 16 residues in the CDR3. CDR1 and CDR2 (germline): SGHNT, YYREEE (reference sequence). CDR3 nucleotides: TGTGCCAGCAGCGCAGGACACGACAGGGGCTGGGGTGGCTACACCTTC. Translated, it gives CASSAGHDRGWGGYTF.

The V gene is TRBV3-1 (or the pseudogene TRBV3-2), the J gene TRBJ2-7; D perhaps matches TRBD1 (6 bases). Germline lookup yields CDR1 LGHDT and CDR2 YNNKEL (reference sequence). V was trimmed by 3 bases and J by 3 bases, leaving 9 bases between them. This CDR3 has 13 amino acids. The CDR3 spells CASSHRQVYEQYF. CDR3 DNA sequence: TGTGCCAGCAGCCATCGACAGGTCTACGAGCAGTACTTC.

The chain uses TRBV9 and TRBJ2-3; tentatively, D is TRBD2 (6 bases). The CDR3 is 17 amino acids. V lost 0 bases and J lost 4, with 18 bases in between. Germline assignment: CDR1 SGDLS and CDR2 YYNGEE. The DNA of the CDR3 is TGTGCCAGCAGCGTAGGTCATAGGCAGGGAGGCGCAGATACGCAGTATTTT. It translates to CASSVGHRQGGADTQYF. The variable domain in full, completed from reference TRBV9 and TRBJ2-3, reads DSGVTQTPKHLITATGQRVTLRCSPRSGDLSVYWYQQSLDQGLQFLIQYYNGEERAKGNILERFSAQQFPDLHSELNLSSLELGDSALYFCASSVGHRQGGADTQYFGPGTRLTVL.

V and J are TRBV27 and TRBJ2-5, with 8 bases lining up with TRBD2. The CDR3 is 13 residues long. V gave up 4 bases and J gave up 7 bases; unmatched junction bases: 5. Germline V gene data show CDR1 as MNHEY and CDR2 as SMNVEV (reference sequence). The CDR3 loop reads CASSWGLEGTQYF. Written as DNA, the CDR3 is TGTGCCAGCAGTTGGGGACTAGAGGGGACCCAGTACTTC.

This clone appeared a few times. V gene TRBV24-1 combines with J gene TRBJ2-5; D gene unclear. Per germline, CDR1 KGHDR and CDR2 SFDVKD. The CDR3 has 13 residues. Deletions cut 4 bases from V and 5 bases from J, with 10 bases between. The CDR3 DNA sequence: TGTGCCACCAGTGAATCTAACGAGGAGACCCAGTACTTC. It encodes CATSESNEETQYF.